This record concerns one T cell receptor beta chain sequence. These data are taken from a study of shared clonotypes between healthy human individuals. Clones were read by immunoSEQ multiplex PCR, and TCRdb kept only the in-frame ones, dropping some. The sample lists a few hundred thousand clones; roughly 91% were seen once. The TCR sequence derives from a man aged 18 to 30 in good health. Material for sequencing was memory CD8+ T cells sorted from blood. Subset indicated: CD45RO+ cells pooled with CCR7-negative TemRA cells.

Here the CDR3 reads CASSSYSLSGNTIYF. In nucleotides, the CDR3 is TGTGCCAGCAGTTCCTACAGTCTCTCTGGAAACACCATATATTTT. The chain links TRBV28 to TRBJ1-3; D not certain. The CDR3 covers 15 residues. The germline V and J ends were trimmed by 4 bases and 0 bases, with 10 bases remaining between them. The germline V gene encodes CDR1 MDHEN and CDR2 SYDVKM.